The subject of this entry is one TCR beta chain. Authors' processing steps: It was from reference gene primer amplification that nucleated cell counts were estimated. This table comes from immunoSEQ multiplex PCR, and its TCRdb copy is limited to in-frame clones, with some not included. The DNA was the basis for D and trimming; V, J and clone size are from that table. The repertoire holds around 330,000 clones, 70% to 90% seen once, with 1.5% to 2% in the top ten. V gave up 7 bases and J gave up 3 bases; unmatched junction bases: 16. Germline loops: CDR1 SGHNT, CDR2 YENEEA. The CDR3 sequence is 18 residues long. This entry belongs to a study of blood T cell repertoires in COVID-19.

This sequence joins TRBV11-3 and TRBJ2-2, with 8 bases lining up with TRBD1. The specimen sequenced was peripheral blood. The sequence was collected from a woman younger than 45 with COVID-19, enrolled during active disease. The CDR3 protein is CASTTGTGRTHDTGELFF. CDR3 bases: TGTGCCAGCACCACGGGGACAGGACGTACCCACGACACCGGGGAGCTGTTTTTT.